These T cell receptor beta chains were read from a single sample in a study of blood T cell repertoires in COVID-19. Sequencing was performed with immunoSEQ multiplex PCR; in TCRdb, only in-frame clones are kept and a portion is missing. The sample carries more than 80,000 clones, 75% to 90% recorded once. Input material: peripheral blood. The receptors come from a man at least 80 years old with acute or convalescent COVID-19. CDR3s include the opening cysteine and the closing phenylalanine or tryptophan. The order of the fields is D gene, clone size, V gene, CDR3 length, J gene, CDR3 DNA, CDR3 protein. The D gene is left open where the match is weak. Only part of the rows carry a size: once, few, many, or a class if the clone is expanded.

d_gene: TRBD1; abundance: -; v_gene: TRBV2; len: 14; j_gene: TRBJ1-2; CDR3nt: TGTGCCAGCAGTGATGCCAGGGGGGTCTATGGCTACACCTTC; CDR3aa: CASSDARGVYGYTF
d_gene: -; abundance: -; v_gene: TRBV24-1; len: 14; j_gene: TRBJ2-3; CDR3nt: TGTGCCACCTCGGGAGCGGAGCCCACAGATACGCAGTATTTT; CDR3aa: CATSGAEPTDTQYF
d_gene: TRBD2; abundance: once; v_gene: TRBV15; len: 17; j_gene: TRBJ2-3; CDR3nt: TGTGCCACCAGCACGGGACTAGCGGGAGTTGTTACAGATACGCAGTATTTT; CDR3aa: CATSTGLAGVVTDTQYF
d_gene: -; abundance: -; v_gene: TRBV3-1/TRBV3-2; len: 14; j_gene: TRBJ1-2; CDR3nt: TGTGCCAGCAGCCAAGCCCAGGGAAGCTATGGCTACACCTTC; CDR3aa: CASSQAQGSYGYTF
d_gene: -; abundance: -; v_gene: TRBV7-9; len: 15; j_gene: TRBJ2-5; CDR3nt: TGTGCCAGCAGAAAACCGGGACAAGGAGAAGAGACCCAGTACTTC; CDR3aa: CASRKPGQGEETQYF
d_gene: TRBD2; abundance: -; v_gene: TRBV7-8; len: 16; j_gene: TRBJ2-3; CDR3nt: TGTGCCAGCAGCTTACGGACTAGCGGGAGCGCAGATACGCAGTATTTT; CDR3aa: CASSLRTSGSADTQYF
d_gene: -; abundance: once; v_gene: TRBV5-6; len: 16; j_gene: TRBJ2-1; CDR3nt: TGTGCCAGCAGCTTGGGGGGGAGAACAGGGTGGAATGAGCAGTTCTTC; CDR3aa: CASSLGGRTGWNEQFF
d_gene: TRBD1; abundance: once; v_gene: TRBV7-9; len: 16; j_gene: TRBJ1-1; CDR3nt: TGTGCCAGCAGCTCCCGCAGACAGGGAGCGAACACTGAAGCTTTCTTT; CDR3aa: CASSSRRQGANTEAFF
d_gene: -; abundance: -; v_gene: TRBV18; len: 17; j_gene: TRBJ2-5; CDR3nt: TGTGCCAGCTCCCCCAGAGCGGCTAGCGCTATACAAGAGACCCAGTACTTC; CDR3aa: CASSPRAASAIQETQYF
d_gene: TRBD2; abundance: -; v_gene: TRBV7-2; len: 18; j_gene: TRBJ2-4; CDR3nt: TGTGCCAGCAGCGTCAGGGTAGCCGGGCTAGCGGAGGCAAACATTCAGTACTTC; CDR3aa: CASSVRVAGLAEANIQYF
d_gene: TRBD1; abundance: -; v_gene: TRBV6-2/TRBV6-3; len: 16; j_gene: TRBJ1-5; CDR3nt: TGTGCCAGCAGTTCGGGACAGCTTTATAGCAATCAGCCCCAGCATTTT; CDR3aa: CASSSGQLYSNQPQHF
d_gene: -; abundance: -; v_gene: TRBV5-6; len: 14; j_gene: TRBJ2-7; CDR3nt: TGTGCCAGCAGCTTTAGGGACATTACCTACGAGCAGTACTTC; CDR3aa: CASSFRDITYEQYF
d_gene: TRBD1; abundance: -; v_gene: TRBV14; len: 13; j_gene: TRBJ1-1; CDR3nt: TGTGCCAGCAGCCAAGTTTCTCAGGGGGAGGCTTTCTTT; CDR3aa: CASSQVSQGEAFF
d_gene: -; abundance: -; v_gene: TRBV7-3; len: 14; j_gene: TRBJ2-1; CDR3nt: TGTGCCAGCAACGAGGGCTTTCACCCCAATGAGCAGTTCTTC; CDR3aa: CASNEGFHPNEQFF
d_gene: TRBD1; abundance: -; v_gene: TRBV5-6; len: 15; j_gene: TRBJ2-5; CDR3nt: TGTGCCAGCAGCGAAGGGACAGGGGATTTAGAGACCCAGTACTTC; CDR3aa: CASSEGTGDLETQYF
d_gene: TRBD1; abundance: -; v_gene: TRBV30; len: 14; j_gene: TRBJ2-7; CDR3nt: TGTGCCTGGGACGTTGGACAGGTGTTTGGCGAGCAGTACTTC; CDR3aa: CAWDVGQVFGEQYF
d_gene: -; abundance: -; v_gene: TRBV5-1; len: 15; j_gene: TRBJ2-2; CDR3nt: TGCGCCAGCAGCAATGGACAGAGGAACACCGGGGAGCTGTTTTTT; CDR3aa: CASSNGQRNTGELFF
d_gene: -; abundance: few; v_gene: TRBV4-3; len: 15; j_gene: TRBJ1-6; CDR3nt: TGCGCCAGCAGCCAGGGAGGGGGGCCACCATCGGTCCTCCACTTT; CDR3aa: CASSQGGGPPSVLHF
d_gene: TRBD2; abundance: -; v_gene: TRBV20-1; len: 16; j_gene: TRBJ2-1; CDR3nt: TGCAGTGCTAGTGGGGGTCTAGCGGATGTTTACAATGAGCAGTTCTTC; CDR3aa: CSASGGLADVYNEQFF
d_gene: TRBD1; abundance: -; v_gene: TRBV4-1; len: 17; j_gene: TRBJ2-3; CDR3nt: TGCGCCAGCAGCGCTTTTGCCGGGACAGGATTAACAGATACGCAGTATTTT; CDR3aa: CASSAFAGTGLTDTQYF
d_gene: -; abundance: -; v_gene: TRBV6-5; len: 15; j_gene: TRBJ2-1; CDR3nt: TGTGCCAGCAGTTACTGGCGGGATGTCCCCAATGAGCAGTTCTTC; CDR3aa: CASSYWRDVPNEQFF
d_gene: -; abundance: -; v_gene: TRBV7-2; len: 15; j_gene: TRBJ2-3; CDR3nt: TGTGCCAGCAGCTCCTTGGGGCGGGACCTTGAGACGCAGTATTTT; CDR3aa: CASSSLGRDLETQYF
d_gene: TRBD2; abundance: -; v_gene: TRBV24-1; len: 19; j_gene: TRBJ2-2; CDR3nt: TGTGCCACCAGTGACCGAGGGCCCGGGACTAGACTAAACACCGGGGAGCTGTTTTTT; CDR3aa: CATSDRGPGTRLNTGELFF
d_gene: TRBD2; abundance: -; v_gene: TRBV3-1/TRBV3-2; len: 17; j_gene: TRBJ2-7; CDR3nt: TGTGCCAGCAGCCCCTCCCCCCTACTAGCGGACTACTACGAGCAGTACTTC; CDR3aa: CASSPSPLLADYYEQYF
d_gene: TRBD1; abundance: -; v_gene: TRBV2; len: 14; j_gene: TRBJ2-7; CDR3nt: TGTGCCAGCAGTGCAGAACCGGGACAGGCGGTGCAGTACTTC; CDR3aa: CASSAEPGQAVQYF
d_gene: -; abundance: once; v_gene: TRBV9; len: 15; j_gene: TRBJ2-3; CDR3nt: TGTGCCAGCAGCGTAGGACTAGAATTGACAGATACGCAGTATTTT; CDR3aa: CASSVGLELTDTQYF
d_gene: TRBD2; abundance: -; v_gene: TRBV5-1; len: 15; j_gene: TRBJ2-2; CDR3nt: TGCGCCAGCAGCGTGGGACTAGCGGGAACCGGGGAGCTGTTTTTT; CDR3aa: CASSVGLAGTGELFF
d_gene: -; abundance: -; v_gene: TRBV6-2/TRBV6-3; len: 12; j_gene: TRBJ2-1; CDR3nt: TGTGCCAGCAGTTACACACTAGGTGAGCAGTTCTTC; CDR3aa: CASSYTLGEQFF
d_gene: -; abundance: -; v_gene: TRBV3-1/TRBV3-2; len: 13; j_gene: TRBJ2-3; CDR3nt: TGTGCCAGCAGCCAAGAAGGGCAGGGTACGCAGTATTTT; CDR3aa: CASSQEGQGTQYF
d_gene: TRBD2; abundance: few; v_gene: TRBV3-1/TRBV3-2; len: 19; j_gene: TRBJ2-1; CDR3nt: TGTGCCAGCACCTCCGGGACCGTGGGACTAGCGGGAGTCTACAATGAGCAGTTCTTC; CDR3aa: CASTSGTVGLAGVYNEQFF
d_gene: -; abundance: -; v_gene: TRBV11-2; len: 12; j_gene: TRBJ2-7; CDR3nt: TGTGCCAGCAGCTTAGAGGGGCGTGAGCAGTACTTC; CDR3aa: CASSLEGREQYF
d_gene: TRBD1; abundance: -; v_gene: TRBV10-3; len: 14; j_gene: TRBJ2-1; CDR3nt: TGTGCCATCAGTCCCGGGACAGGTATCGATGAGCAGTTCTTC; CDR3aa: CAISPGTGIDEQFF